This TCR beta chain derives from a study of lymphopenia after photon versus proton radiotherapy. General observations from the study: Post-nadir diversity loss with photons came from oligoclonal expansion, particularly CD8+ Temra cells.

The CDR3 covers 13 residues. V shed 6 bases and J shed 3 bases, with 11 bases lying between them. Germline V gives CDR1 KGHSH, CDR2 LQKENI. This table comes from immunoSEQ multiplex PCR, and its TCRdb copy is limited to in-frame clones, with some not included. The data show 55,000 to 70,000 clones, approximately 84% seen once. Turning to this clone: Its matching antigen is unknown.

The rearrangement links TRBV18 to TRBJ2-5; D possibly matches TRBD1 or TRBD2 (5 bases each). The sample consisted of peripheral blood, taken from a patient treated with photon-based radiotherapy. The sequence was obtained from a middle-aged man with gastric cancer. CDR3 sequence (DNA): TGTGCCAGCTCCCGGGGCACCGAAGAGACCCAGTACTTC. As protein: CASSRGTEETQYF.